This T cell receptor (beta chain) came from a study of blood T cells in healthy people across ages. Aged roughly 6 to 90, donors were systemically healthy Caucasians from Russia. Study-level points and caveats: No conclusive comparison of naive versus antigen-experienced cells was possible with unsorted PBMCs. The unknown donor CMV status may have confounded expanded clonotype changes.

This clonotype has only a few counts. As yet, its antigen is unknown. Germline CDR1 is MNHEY and CDR2 is SVGEGT. V was trimmed by 2 bases and J by 8 bases, leaving 18 bases between them. CDR3 length equals 15 residues. Primed by a sample-barcoded 5' primer and a J-beta primer mix, a second PCR proceeded for about 6 to 11 cycles. TCRdb re-called the 5' RACE reads with MiXCR, one entry per CDR3 protein. The sample holds some 900,000 distinct CDR3 sequences; 25% to 30% are singletons and the top ten take around a sixth. The sample taken for sequencing was blood. This clonotype was sampled from an elderly woman in good health. The rearrangement joins TRBV6-2 or TRBV6-3 to TRBJ1-2; no reliable D call. CDR3 DNA sequence: TGTGCCAGCAGTTACGCCACTCGTCGGGTGGCGGGCTACACCTTC. Its translation: CASSYATRRVAGYTF.